The source of this TCR beta chain is a study of long-term antiretroviral therapy in people with HIV. Survey level was the resolution at which the v3.0 immunoSEQ assay ran. Produced via immunoSEQ multiplex PCR; TCRdb's table is partial and in-frame only. The table records under 25,000 clones, around three quarters of them present only once. This receptor was taken from a woman aged 35 to 49 with HIV. The sequences come from unsorted PBMCs, collected 0.2 years after starting antiretroviral therapy.

CDR3: CASSLDGNYGYTF. The CDR3 DNA follows: TGTGCCAGCAGCTTGGACGGGAACTATGGCTACACCTTC. This chain links TRBV11-3 with TRBJ1-2; D is unresolved. Germline V CDR1 and CDR2: SGHNT, YENEEA. CDR3 length equals 13 residues. V shed 3 bases and J shed 2 bases, with 7 bases lying between them.